This is a list of T cell receptor beta chains from one sample in a study of T cell changes during pregnancy in multiple sclerosis. TCRdb keeps only in-frame clones here, not all; method: immunoSEQ multiplex PCR. The data hold under 95,000 clones, with 85% to 95% observed a single time. Specimen: peripheral blood, collected after pregnancy. The receptors were sampled from a female donor with multiple sclerosis, enrolled in a pregnancy study. Both conserved end residues are part of each CDR3. D genes are given only for firm matches. Expanded clones are given a class, and other clones once, few, many or no size at all.

D: TRBD1
J: TRBJ1-4
size: .
V: TRBV7-6
DNA: TGTGCCAGCAGCTTGACGGACAGGGGCACTAATGAAAAACTGTTTTTT
CDR3: CASSLTDRGTNEKLFF

D: TRBD2
J: TRBJ2-7
size: medium-sized
V: TRBV30
DNA: TGTGCCGGGGGACTAGCGGGTTACGAGCAGTACTTC
CDR3: CAGGLAGYEQYF

D: TRBD1
J: TRBJ1-1
size: .
V: TRBV4-1
DNA: TGCGCCAGCAGCCAAGGAGTGGGACAGGGCGGCGAGGCTTTCTTT
CDR3: CASSQGVGQGGEAFF

D: TRBD2
J: TRBJ2-3
size: .
V: TRBV30
DNA: TGTGCCTGGAGTCTAGCGGGGGGCACAGATACGCAGTATTTT
CDR3: CAWSLAGGTDTQYF

D: .
J: TRBJ1-1
size: .
V: TRBV4-3
DNA: TGCGCCAGCAGCCAGACTAACAGGGACACTGAAGCTTTCTTT
CDR3: CASSQTNRDTEAFF

D: TRBD1
J: TRBJ2-7
size: .
V: TRBV2
DNA: TGTGCCAGCACCCTTGACAGGGGTGGCGAGCAGTACTTC
CDR3: CASTLDRGGEQYF

D: .
J: TRBJ1-3
size: .
V: TRBV4-1
DNA: TGCGCCAGCAGCCAAGTTTGGGACTCCTCACCTGGAAACACCATATATTTT
CDR3: CASSQVWDSSPGNTIYF

D: TRBD1
J: TRBJ2-5
size: .
V: TRBV7-9
DNA: TGTGCCAGCAGCTCTGGGACAGGCCAAGAGACCCAGTACTTC
CDR3: CASSSGTGQETQYF

D: .
J: TRBJ2-3
size: .
V: TRBV6-5
DNA: TGTGCCAGCAGGGGGGGGCCGACAGATACGCAGTATTTT
CDR3: CASRGGPTDTQYF

D: .
J: TRBJ1-1
size: .
V: TRBV10-3
DNA: TGTGCCATCAGTGAGTCGTGGACAGCCGGGGACACTGAAGCTTTCTTT
CDR3: CAISESWTAGDTEAFF

D: .
J: TRBJ1-1
size: once
V: TRBV11-1
DNA: TGTGCCAGCAGCTTAGGTACAGAGAACACTGAAGCTTTCTTT
CDR3: CASSLGTENTEAFF

D: .
J: TRBJ2-5
size: .
V: TRBV5-1
DNA: TGCGCCAGCAGCTTGGCCTTCACGAACTCCCAAGAGACCCAGTACTTC
CDR3: CASSLAFTNSQETQYF

D: TRBD1
J: TRBJ2-7
size: .
V: TRBV6-5
DNA: TGTGCCAGCAGTTACTCACCGACAGGGATCTACGAGCAGTACTTC
CDR3: CASSYSPTGIYEQYF

D: TRBD1
J: TRBJ1-1
size: .
V: TRBV2
DNA: TGTGCCAGCATCGGGCCAGGGGGGTCGTTTTCTGAAGCTTTCTTT
CDR3: CASIGPGGSFSEAFF

D: .
J: TRBJ2-4
size: .
V: TRBV2
DNA: TGTGCCAGCAGGGGGGCCGGGGGGAAAAACATTCAGTACTTC
CDR3: CASRGAGGKNIQYF

D: .
J: TRBJ2-3
size: .
V: TRBV25-1
DNA: TGTGCCAGCAGTGAATATTTAGAAGATACGCAGTATTTT
CDR3: CASSEYLEDTQYF

D: TRBD2
J: TRBJ2-3
size: .
V: TRBV11-1
DNA: TGTGCCAGCAGCTCCTCTTCGGGAGGGGATACGCAGTATTTT
CDR3: CASSSSSGGDTQYF

D: TRBD2
J: TRBJ2-5
size: .
V: TRBV27
DNA: TGTGCCAGCAGTTTAGGGACTATAGCGGGATCAGAGACCCAGTACTTC
CDR3: CASSLGTIAGSETQYF

D: .
J: TRBJ1-1
size: .
V: TRBV18
DNA: TGTGCCAGCTCAAGGGACTATACAGAAGCTTTCTTT
CDR3: CASSRDYTEAFF

D: .
J: TRBJ2-1
size: .
V: TRBV6-4
DNA: TGTGCCAGCAGTGACGAGGCGGGGGCGGGCTTTGAGCAGTTCTTC
CDR3: CASSDEAGAGFEQFF

D: .
J: TRBJ1-1
size: once
V: TRBV6-5
DNA: TGTGCCAGCAGTTACTCAGCGAACATTGAAGCTTTCTTT
CDR3: CASSYSANIEAFF

D: .
J: TRBJ1-5
size: .
V: TRBV19
DNA: TGTGCCAGTAGTATAGGGAGGAATCAGCCCCAGCATTTT
CDR3: CASSIGRNQPQHF

D: .
J: TRBJ2-7
size: .
V: TRBV20-1
DNA: TGCAGTGCTAGGGAGGGCCACGAGCAGTACTTC
CDR3: CSAREGHEQYF

D: .
J: TRBJ2-1
size: .
V: TRBV7-2
DNA: TGTGCCAGCGAATCTAGCAGCCACAATGAGCAGTTCTTC
CDR3: CASESSSHNEQFF

D: .
J: TRBJ1-2
size: .
V: TRBV19
DNA: TGTGCCTCACAGACCAGGGGACGCTATGGCTACACCTTC
CDR3: CASQTRGRYGYTF

D: .
J: TRBJ2-1
size: .
V: TRBV11-3
DNA: TGTGCCAGCAGCCACACAGGGATACCTGAGCAGTTCTTC
CDR3: CASSHTGIPEQFF

D: TRBD2
J: TRBJ2-7
size: .
V: TRBV6-5
DNA: TGTGCCAGCACGCTGACGGGGGGCTACGAGCAGTACTTC
CDR3: CASTLTGGYEQYF

D: TRBD2
J: TRBJ2-7
size: .
V: TRBV5-1
DNA: TGCGCCAGCAGCCTGATGCCTAGCGGGAGCTGGGACGAGCAGTACTTC
CDR3: CASSLMPSGSWDEQYF

D: TRBD1
J: TRBJ1-1
size: .
V: TRBV5-1
DNA: TGCGCCAGCAGCCTCGGACAGGTACGCGAAGCTTTCTTT
CDR3: CASSLGQVREAFF

D: TRBD1
J: TRBJ2-2
size: .
V: TRBV4-2
DNA: TGTGCCAGCAGCCAAGTCCCACAGGGGGACACCGGGGAGCTGTTTTTT
CDR3: CASSQVPQGDTGELFF

D: .
J: TRBJ1-3
size: .
V: TRBV18
DNA: TGTGCCAGCTCGCACAGTGACTCTGGAAACACCATATATTTT
CDR3: CASSHSDSGNTIYF

D: .
J: TRBJ1-2
size: once
V: TRBV27
DNA: TGTGCCAGCAGTAACGATCGGACAACCTATGGCTACACCTTC
CDR3: CASSNDRTTYGYTF

D: TRBD1
J: TRBJ1-5
size: .
V: TRBV19
DNA: TGTGCCAGTAGTATGACAGGGGGTATTCAGCCCCAGCATTTT
CDR3: CASSMTGGIQPQHF

D: TRBD2
J: TRBJ2-3
size: .
V: TRBV7-2
DNA: TGTGCCAGCAGCTTATACACAGTAGCGGGGGCGGTCACAGATACGCAGTATTTT
CDR3: CASSLYTVAGAVTDTQYF

D: .
J: TRBJ1-1
size: .
V: TRBV7-3
DNA: TGTGCCAGCAGCTGGACAGTGAACACTGAAGCTTTCTTT
CDR3: CASSWTVNTEAFF

D: TRBD2
J: TRBJ2-6
size: .
V: TRBV19
DNA: TGTGCCAGTAGCGGGAGGACATCCCTCTCTGGGGCCAACGTCCTGACTTTC
CDR3: CASSGRTSLSGANVLTF

D: .
J: TRBJ2-3
size: .
V: TRBV30
DNA: TGTGCCGGCGCTGCGGCAGATACGCAGTATTTT
CDR3: CAGAAADTQYF

D: .
J: TRBJ2-2
size: .
V: TRBV4-3
DNA: TGCGCCAGCAGCCAAGATTGGGCAAACACCGGGGAGCTGTTTTTT
CDR3: CASSQDWANTGELFF

D: .
J: TRBJ2-4
size: .
V: TRBV1
DNA: TGCACCAGCAGCCATCCGAGACAGGAGTTAGCCAAAAACATTCAGTACTTC
CDR3: CTSSHPRQELAKNIQYF

D: .
J: TRBJ1-2
size: once
V: TRBV6-1
DNA: TGTGCCAGCACCACCCTCTTTTCAGGGGATGGCTACACCTTC
CDR3: CASTTLFSGDGYTF

D: TRBD1
J: TRBJ2-7
size: .
V: TRBV7-8
DNA: TGTGCCAGCAACCATATGTGGGACAGGGACTACGAGCAGTACTTC
CDR3: CASNHMWDRDYEQYF

D: TRBD2
J: TRBJ2-3
size: .
V: TRBV7-7
DNA: TGTGCCAGCAGCCAGGGGCCGGGAGGGGGCACAGATACGCAGTATTTT
CDR3: CASSQGPGGGTDTQYF

D: .
J: TRBJ2-6
size: .
V: TRBV18
DNA: TGTGCCAGCTCACCTTCACAGGGAATGGCTGGGGCCAACGTCCTGACTTTC
CDR3: CASSPSQGMAGANVLTF

D: .
J: TRBJ1-1
size: .
V: TRBV19
DNA: TGTGCCAGTAGTATAGCCCCGGACAGAATGAACACTGAAGCTTTCTTT
CDR3: CASSIAPDRMNTEAFF

D: .
J: TRBJ1-4
size: once
V: TRBV5-1
DNA: TGCGCCAGCAGCTCCCAGACAGCATCTAATGAAAAACTGTTTTTT
CDR3: CASSSQTASNEKLFF